These 16 T cell receptor beta chains share one sample of origin, sequenced in a study of blood T cells in healthy people across ages. Through a sample-barcoded 5' primer and a J-beta primer mix, a second PCR was run for about 6 to 11 cycles. TCRdb independently ran MiXCR on the 5' RACE reads; one entry per CDR3 protein. Among about 780,000 distinct CDR3 sequences, around 45% were seen once, and the ten largest hold about a sixth. Material: blood. These receptors all stem from a man aged 80 or over in good health.

V usage is TRBV5-1 and J usage is TRBJ2-5; 9 bases line up with TRBD2. The J call may be mistaken, given a closer DNA end match to TRBJ2-7. This CDR3 region has 16 residues. Germline CDR1 SGHRS, CDR2 YFSETQ. The DNA of the CDR3 is TGCGCCAGCAGCGCATCCCCTTTAGCGGGAGAATACGAGCAGTACTTC. It is translated as CASSASPLAGEYEQYF.

As to this clonotype: One junction end disagrees with the germline gene, perhaps due to a read error. J is TRBJ1-1 and V is TRBV7-9, with 8 bases identical to TRBD1. The CDR3 loop spans 16 amino acids. Germline V gives CDR1 SEHNR, CDR2 FQNEAQ (reference sequence). The CDR3 region is CVSSLHSQGARTEAFF. As DNA, the CDR3 is TGTGTCAGCAGCTTACACTCGCAGGGGGCGCGCACTGAAGCTTTCTTT.

As regards this clonotype: This may be a read error: a much more frequent sequence differs by one nucleotide. The J gene is TRBJ2-3, the V gene TRBV5-1, with D maybe TRBD1 (6 bases). CDR1 is SGHRS and CDR2 is YFSETQ in the germline V gene. CDR3 length equals 15 residues. The CDR3 nucleotides are TGCGCCGGCAGCACTGAGGGGGTTGGTTCAGATACGCAGTATTTT. As protein: CAGSTEGVGSDTQYF.

The V gene is TRBV6-6, the J gene TRBJ2-3; the match to TRBD1 covers 8 bases. This CDR3 comprises 15 residues. Germline assignment: CDR1 MNHNY and CDR2 SVGAGI (reference sequence). Losses at the gene ends were 6 bases for V and 9 bases for J; bases not matched to a gene: 14. As DNA, the CDR3 is TGTGCCAGCAGGGCCACAGGGGGTATGGATAGGACGCAGTATTTT. Protein product: CASRATGGMDRTQYF.

The chain uses TRBV28 and TRBJ1-5; 8 bases match TRBD1. The germline CDR1 and CDR2 sequences are MDHEN and SYDVKM. The CDR3 loop spans 14 amino acids. V lost 6 bases to trimming and J lost 7 bases; unmatched junction nucleotides: 8. The CDR3 region has the DNA TGTGCCAGCAGCCGGCAGGGGACAGGACAGCCCCAGCATTTT. Protein sequence: CASSRQGTGQPQHF.

The J gene is TRBJ1-1, the V gene TRBV2; the D is unclear. Germline CDR1 and CDR2: SNHLY and FYNNEI. V was clipped by 7 bases and J by 4 bases, with 10 bases between them. The CDR3 sequence is 12 residues long. CDR3 residues: CASTLGSTEAFF. DNA of the CDR3: TGTGCCAGCACCCTTGGATCCACTGAAGCTTTCTTT. Drawing the rest from reference TRBV2 and TRBJ1-1, the complete variable domain is EPEVTQTPSHQVTQMGQEVILRCVPISNHLYFYWYRQILGQKVEFLVSFYNNEISEKSEIFDDQFSVERPDGSNFTLKIRSTKLEDSAMYFCASTLGSTEAFFGQGTRLTVV.

The J gene is TRBJ1-2, the V gene TRBV7-2; no clear D gene. Germline CDR1 SGHTA, CDR2 FQGNSA. This CDR3 has 15 residues. V lost 4 bases and J lost 3, with 15 bases in between. As DNA, the CDR3 is TGTGCCAGCAGCTCAGCTACAAGATTGCACTATGGCTACACCTTC. Encoded protein: CASSSATRLHYGYTF.

The chain recombines TRBV7-9 with TRBJ2-4; D is unresolved. The DNA end is more similar to TRBJ2-7, so the J call may be wrong. The germline gives CDR1 SEHNR, CDR2 FQNEAQ (reference sequence). The CDR3 sequence is 14 residues long. The CDR3 region has the DNA TGTGCCAGCAGCTTGGTTGCTTTTCCCTACGAGCAGTACTTC. Translating it yields CASSLVAFPYEQYF.

The chain uses TRBV3-1 and TRBJ2-7, with no clear D. The germline V gene has CDR1 LGHDT and CDR2 YNNKEL (reference sequence). This CDR3 has 13 residues. V was clipped by 0 bases and J by 1 base, with 4 bases between them. CDR3 region: CASSQEISYEQYF. CDR3 sequence (DNA): TGTGCCAGCAGCCAAGAGATTTCCTACGAGCAGTACTTC.

On this clonotype itself: A much larger clone differs by one base, so this may be a read error. This chain uses TRBV29-1 with TRBJ2-3; D call uncertain. Germline V gene sequence: CDR1 SQVTM, CDR2 ANQGSEA. The length of the CDR3 is 15 residues. The CDR3 DNA reads TGCGGCGTTCCAACGACTTCCGCGATCACAGATACGCAGTATTTT. Its protein is CGVPTTSAITDTQYF.

In DNA form, the CDR3 reads TGTGCCAGCAGGACTAGCGGTTCTTACAATGAGCAGTACTTC. This encodes CASRTSGSYNEQYF. This chain joins TRBV11-1 and TRBJ2-5; TRBD2 matches at 9 bases. The CDR3 consists of 14 residues. Germline V CDR1 and CDR2: SGHAT, FQDESV (reference sequence). After removal of 6 bases from V and 11 bases from J, the junction contained 13 bases not matched to a gene.

The rearrangement uses TRBV2 and TRBJ2-7; D might be TRBD1 (5 bases). This CDR3 spans 14 amino acids. V dropped 6 bases and J dropped 2 bases, with 14 bases sitting between them. Looked up from germline, CDR1 is SNHLY and CDR2 is FYNNEI. DNA of the CDR3: TGTGCCAGCAGCTCGACAGTGACAGCCTACGAGCAGTACTTC. Protein product: CASSSTVTAYEQYF.

The chain employs TRBV4-3 and TRBJ2-2; D is possibly TRBD2 (5 bases). Between the trimmed V and J ends, which lost 4 bases and 8 bases, there was a span of 14 bases. CDR3 size: 14 residues. The V gene's germline CDR1 is LGHNA and CDR2 YSLEER. The CDR3 nucleotides read TGCGCCAGCAGCCGGGGAGCCCTGACGGGGGAGCTGTTTTTT. Translated, it gives CASSRGALTGELFF.

The V gene is TRBV6-2 or TRBV6-3, the J gene TRBJ2-2; D may correspond to TRBD1 or TRBD2 (5 bases each). V was shortened by 5 bases and J by 6 bases, with 13 bases between the two germline ends. Per the germline V gene, CDR1 is MNHEY and CDR2 is SVGEGT. This CDR3 has 14 residues. The CDR3 here is CASSDFGDAGELFF. In nucleotides, the CDR3 is TGTGCCAGCAGTGACTTCGGGGACGCCGGGGAGCTGTTTTTT.

Ten or more counts support this clonotype. The J gene is TRBJ2-5, the V gene TRBV7-3, with D unresolved. V lost 5 bases to trimming and J lost 1 base, with 14 bases between them. Germline V gene sequence: CDR1 SGHTA, CDR2 FQGTGA. The CDR3 is 15 amino acids. This CDR3 reads CASSPLGGFQETQYF. The CDR3 nucleotides are TGTGCCAGCAGCCCCCTGGGTGGCTTCCAAGAGACCCAGTACTTC.

The genes are TRBV7-2 and TRBJ2-4; D is undetermined. The length of the CDR3 is 14 residues. The V and J ends lost 5 bases and 3 bases respectively, with 11 bases between them. The germline V gene encodes CDR1 SGHTA and CDR2 FQGNSA. The CDR3 sequence: CASSAGPIKNIQYF. The DNA for the CDR3 is TGTGCCAGCAGCGCCGGCCCCATCAAAAACATTCAGTACTTC.